The rows below give T cell receptor beta chains drawn from one sample of a study of siplizumab effects on memory and regulatory T cells. The method was immunoSEQ multiplex PCR; TCRdb's version includes in-frame clones alone and lacks a portion of them. The sample consists of 70,000 or so clones, less than 95% of them appearing once. Sequenced: CD8+ T cells sorted from blood. Every receptor here comes from a human donor in good health. The CDR3 runs from the conserved cysteine through the conserved F or W. The D gene is left open where the match is weak. Expanded clones get a size class; other rows say once, few or many, or leave the size out.

size,V,J,D,length,CDR3,DNA
-,TRBV7-9,TRBJ2-7,-,13,CASSARDSYEQYF,TGTGCCAGCAGCGCCCGCGACAGCTACGAGCAGTACTTC
-,TRBV5-6,TRBJ2-7,TRBD2,14,CASSFELAPYEQYF,TGTGCCAGCAGCTTTGAACTAGCGCCTTACGAGCAGTACTTC
-,TRBV29-1,TRBJ1-2,-,12,CSVPWGNYGYTF,TGCAGCGTTCCCTGGGGTAACTATGGCTACACCTTC
-,TRBV7-3,TRBJ2-5,-,15,CASSFYSGARETQYF,TGTGCCAGCAGCTTCTACTCGGGGGCTCGGGAGACCCAGTACTTC
-,TRBV5-1,TRBJ2-7,-,13,CASSSETTPEQYF,TGCGCCAGCAGCTCCGAGACAACTCCCGAGCAGTACTTC
-,TRBV6-1,TRBJ2-7,-,13,CASSDGPTYEQYF,TGTGCCAGCAGTGACGGGCCAACCTACGAGCAGTACTTC
-,TRBV9,TRBJ2-2,TRBD1,16,CASSAPGQGYTGELFF,TGTGCCAGCAGCGCGCCGGGACAGGGGTACACCGGGGAGCTGTTTTTT
once,TRBV19,TRBJ2-1,TRBD2,16,CASSISSGGLIDEQFF,TGTGCCAGTAGTATATCCAGCGGGGGCTTAATCGATGAGCAGTTCTTC
once,TRBV2,TRBJ2-7,TRBD2,14,CASRAASGLNEQYF,TGTGCCAGCAGGGCAGCTAGCGGTCTAAACGAGCAGTACTTC
-,TRBV9,TRBJ2-7,-,14,CASSVGVGKHEQYF,TGTGCCAGCAGCGTAGGGGTAGGGAAACACGAGCAGTACTTC
-,TRBV9,TRBJ2-7,-,17,CASSVGQGNHRYYEQYF,TGTGCCAGCAGCGTAGGGCAGGGTAACCATCGTTACTACGAGCAGTACTTC
once,TRBV2,TRBJ1-1,-,16,CASSENVGDGNTEAFF,TGTGCCAGCAGTGAAAATGTTGGGGATGGGAACACTGAAGCTTTCTTT
-,TRBV15,TRBJ1-1,TRBD1,15,CATSNPDRGGTEAFF,TGTGCCACCAGCAACCCCGACAGGGGCGGCACTGAAGCTTTCTTT
-,TRBV7-9,TRBJ1-4,-,15,CASSGWDTINEKLFF,TGTGCCAGCAGCGGATGGGACACGATTAATGAAAAACTGTTTTTT
-,TRBV12-5,TRBJ1-5,-,13,CASASDINQPQHF,TGTGCTAGTGCCTCGGACATCAATCAGCCCCAGCATTTT